This TCR beta chain appears in the sequencing data of a study of cytomegalovirus exposure and HLA in healthy donors. Points from the study as a whole: Overall, approximately 150 TCR beta chains were annotated as cytomegalovirus-associated. Accounts indicate the classifier identified cytomegalovirus status with strong specificity and sensitivity. The tendency of first-cohort TCR clusters to co-occur in the 120 validation repertoires was identified by a subsequent analysis.

As to this clone: Its antigen remains unidentified.

CDR1 and CDR2 (germline): MNHEY, SVGAGI. This CDR3 contains 11 residues. The trim removed 6 bases at V and 8 bases at J, leaving 3 bases unmatched. Separate from the roughly 730-subject first cohort, the approximately 120-subject validation cohort was the one that the donors belonged to. Assay used: immunoSEQ multiplex PCR; TCRdb lists only in-frame clones, some missing. Of roughly 100,000 clones in the sample, around 86% were seen once. The genes are TRBV6-5 and TRBJ1-1; 7 bases are shared with TRBD1. The source of this sequence is a woman under 30 in good health and CMV-seropositive. The sequencing sample was made of PBMCs. This chain's CDR3 is CASRQGQEAFF. The CDR3 nucleotides read TGTGCCAGCAGACAGGGGCAGGAAGCTTTCTTT.